This T cell receptor beta chain appears in the sequencing data of a study of a mutant IDH1 vaccine in newly diagnosed glioma. General study points: A vaccine-induced immune response developed in approximately 94% of the patients.

As for time point: week 11, during vaccination. All doses held 300 ug of mutant IDH1 20-mer peptide, with topical imiquimod. About this clone itself: The antigen is not known.

This CDR3 spans 13 amino acids. From germline, CDR1 is MDHEN and CDR2 SYDVKM. J lost 1 base, V lost 7 bases, and 4 bases had no gene match. Profiling relied on immunoSEQ multiplex PCR, and the TCRdb table lists in-frame clones only, not all of them. The sample contains under 150,000 clones, 90% of which appear only once. Sequences were derived from PBMCs, sampled from a glioma patient whose treatment included an IDH1 peptide vaccine. The rearrangement uses TRBV28 and TRBJ2-7; 7 nucleotides line up with TRBD2. The source of this sequence is a woman aged 50 to 65 with glioma. Written as DNA, the CDR3 is TGTGCCAGCACCTGGGGGGGTTCCTACGAGCAGTACTTC. It codes for CASTWGGSYEQYF.